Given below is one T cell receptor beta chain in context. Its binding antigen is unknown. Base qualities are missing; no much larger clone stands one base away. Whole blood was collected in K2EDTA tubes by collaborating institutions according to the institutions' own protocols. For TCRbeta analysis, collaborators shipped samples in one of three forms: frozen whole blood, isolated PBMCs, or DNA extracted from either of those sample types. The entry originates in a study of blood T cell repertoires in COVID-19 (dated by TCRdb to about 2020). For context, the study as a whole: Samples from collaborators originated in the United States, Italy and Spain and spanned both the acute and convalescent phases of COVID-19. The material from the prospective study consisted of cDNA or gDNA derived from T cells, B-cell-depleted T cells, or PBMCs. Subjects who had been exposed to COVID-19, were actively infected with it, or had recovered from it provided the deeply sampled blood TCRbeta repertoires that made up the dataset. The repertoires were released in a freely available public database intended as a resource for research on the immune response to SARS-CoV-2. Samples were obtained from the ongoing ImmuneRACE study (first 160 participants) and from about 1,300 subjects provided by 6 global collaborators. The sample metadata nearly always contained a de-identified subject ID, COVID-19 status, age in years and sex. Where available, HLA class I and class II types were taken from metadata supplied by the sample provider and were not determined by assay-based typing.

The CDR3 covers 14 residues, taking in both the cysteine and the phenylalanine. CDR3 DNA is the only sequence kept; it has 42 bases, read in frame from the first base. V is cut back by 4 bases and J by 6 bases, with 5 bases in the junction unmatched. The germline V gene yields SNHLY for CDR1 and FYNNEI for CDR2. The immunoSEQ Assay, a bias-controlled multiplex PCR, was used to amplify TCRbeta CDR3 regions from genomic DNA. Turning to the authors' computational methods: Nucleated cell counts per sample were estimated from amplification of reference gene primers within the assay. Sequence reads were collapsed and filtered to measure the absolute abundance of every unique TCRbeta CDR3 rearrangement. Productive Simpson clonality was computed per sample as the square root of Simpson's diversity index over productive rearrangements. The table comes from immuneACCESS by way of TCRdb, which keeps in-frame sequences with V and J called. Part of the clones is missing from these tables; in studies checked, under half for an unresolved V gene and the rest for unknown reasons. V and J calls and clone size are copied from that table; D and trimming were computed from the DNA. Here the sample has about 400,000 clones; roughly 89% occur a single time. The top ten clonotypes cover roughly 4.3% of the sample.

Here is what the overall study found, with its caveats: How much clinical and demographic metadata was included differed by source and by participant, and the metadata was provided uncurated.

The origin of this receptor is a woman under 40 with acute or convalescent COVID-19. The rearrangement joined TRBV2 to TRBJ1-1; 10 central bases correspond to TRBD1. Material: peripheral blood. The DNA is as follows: TGTGCCAGCAGTGTCGGACAGGGGGTCCCTGAAGCTTTCTTT. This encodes CASSVGQGVPEAFF. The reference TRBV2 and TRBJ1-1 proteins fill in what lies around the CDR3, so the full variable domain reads EPEVTQTPSHQVTQMGQEVILRCVPISNHLYFYWYRQILGQKVEFLVSFYNNEISEKSEIFDDQFSVERPDGSNFTLKIRSTKLEDSAMYFCASSVGQGVPEAFFGQGTRLTVV.